This T cell receptor beta chain stems from a study of blood T cells in healthy people across ages. In this sample, this clonotype turned up a few times. Together with a sample-barcoded 5' primer, a J-beta primer mix was included in a second PCR lasting about 7 to 12 cycles. Every molecule of cDNA carried a tag from a template-switch adaptor with 12 random nucleotides. In TCRdb, the 5' RACE reads were re-called with MiXCR into one record per CDR3 protein. Seen here are some 800,000 distinct CDR3 sequences, around 25% observed once, and the top ten hold 3.7%. CDR1 SNHLY and CDR2 FYNNEI come from the germline V gene. V lost 5 bases and J lost 6; bases outside the gene matches: 3. The CDR3 spans 13 residues. Separately, the same data were catalogued under a study of T cells of mothers and their children.

This chain connects TRBV2 to TRBJ2-2; 7 positions agree with TRBD1. The TCR was taken from a boy younger than 18 in good health. Material for sequencing was blood. In DNA form, the CDR3 reads TGTGCCAGCAGTAAAGGGGGCCCCGGGGAGCTGTTTTTT. Protein sequence: CASSKGGPGELFF.